This T cell receptor (beta chain) was observed in a study of STAT3 mutations in large granular lymphocyte leukemia. Overall study context: Roughly half the longitudinally sequenced T-LGLL patients had canonical STAT3 mutations. More than half of T-LGLL patients received immunosuppressive therapy.

Repertoires were generated with immunoSEQ multiplex PCR, while TCRdb's copy carries only in-frame clones and drops some. The sample carries some 28,000 clones, roughly 80% recorded once. As regards this clone: Antigen specificity is unknown.

Study conclusions and caveats: In several patients, dominant TCR clone burden exceeded STAT3 mutant burden. At least one immunodominant TCR beta clonotype appeared in every T-cell large granular lymphocyte leukemia patient. All newly emerging clones after therapy were STAT3 wild type.

Looked up from germline, CDR1 is MNHEY and CDR2 is SVGAGI. The germline V and J ends were trimmed by 5 bases and 0 bases, with 8 bases remaining between them. This CDR3 spans 14 amino acids. Sequenced input: peripheral blood mononuclear cells. The chain combines TRBV6-5 with TRBJ2-1; D remains ambiguous. The sequence was obtained from a woman between 45 and 60 years old with T-cell large granular lymphocyte leukemia. Some clones in this sample may be carry-over from other donors' samples. Written as DNA, the CDR3 is TGTGCCAGCAGTCTACGTAGCTCCTACAATGAGCAGTTCTTC. Translating it yields CASSLRSSYNEQFF.